Included here is one TCR beta chain sequence, with context. Its matching antigen is unknown. Libraries were prepared by immunoSEQ multiplex PCR; TCRdb keeps only in-frame clonotypes and omits some of them. The repertoire holds 60,000 to 75,000 clones, with over 90% as singletons. Separate from the approximately 700-subject first cohort was the roughly 120-subject validation cohort, to which the donors belonged. These data originate in a study of cytomegalovirus exposure and HLA in healthy donors. CDR3 length: 16 residues. CDR1 SGHNT and CDR2 YYREEE come from the germline V gene (reference sequence). V was clipped by 3 bases and J by 8 bases, with 20 bases between them. Whole-study findings and limits: Subsequent analysis found a tendency for first-cohort TCR clusters to co-occur within the 120 or so validation repertoires. The study recorded about 150 TCR beta chains that were cytomegalovirus-associated. Most TCR sequences proved rare, with some public TCRs found in many donors.

This TCR was sampled from a woman between 18 and 29 years old in good health and CMV-seropositive. This chain connects TRBV5-4 to TRBJ1-4; tentatively, D is TRBD1 (6 bases). The sample taken for sequencing was PBMCs. The CDR3: CASSSRGAGGDEKLFF. DNA for the CDR3: TGTGCCAGCAGCTCGAGGGGCGCTGGGGGCGACGAAAAACTGTTTTTT.